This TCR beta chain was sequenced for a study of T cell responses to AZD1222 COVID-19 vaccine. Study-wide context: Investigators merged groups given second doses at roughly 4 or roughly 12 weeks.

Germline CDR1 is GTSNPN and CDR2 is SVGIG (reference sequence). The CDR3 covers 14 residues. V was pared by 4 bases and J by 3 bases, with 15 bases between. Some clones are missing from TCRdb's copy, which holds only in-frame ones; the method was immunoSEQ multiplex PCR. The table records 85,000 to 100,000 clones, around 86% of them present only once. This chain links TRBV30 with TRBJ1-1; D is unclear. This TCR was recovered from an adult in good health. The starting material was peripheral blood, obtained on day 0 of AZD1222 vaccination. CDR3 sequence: CAWKWERFDTEAFF. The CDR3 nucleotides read TGTGCCTGGAAATGGGAAAGATTTGACACTGAAGCTTTCTTT.